The 28 T cell receptor beta chains listed next were all sequenced from one sample in a study of Ad26.COV2.S vaccination and SARS-CoV-2 variants. Specified treatment: some 19 received Ad26.COV2.S at low or high dose, single or two shots; 5 received placebo; per-sample allocation not given. The study sampled participants on day 63 after the first vaccine or placebo injection. The protocol was immunoSEQ multiplex PCR, while the TCRdb copy is restricted to in-frame clones and leaves out a portion. The data contain hundreds of thousands of clones, 92% of them singletons. The sequencing here drew on peripheral blood, taken in a trial of Ad26.COV2.S vaccine versus placebo. These receptors were obtained from a person between 18 and 59 years old who received the Ad26.COV2.S COVID-19 vaccine or a placebo.

CDR3 protein: CAWSRTSLRYNEQFF. For the CDR3, the DNA is TGTGCCTGGAGCCGGACTAGCCTTCGTTACAATGAGCAGTTCTTC. The genes are TRBV30 and TRBJ2-1; TRBD2 matches 8 bases. Per germline, CDR1 GTSNPN and CDR2 SVGIG (reference sequence). Trimming at V came to 3 bases and at J to 4 bases, leaving 8 bases not matched to a gene. CDR3 length equals 15 residues.

This chain links TRBV7-9 with TRBJ2-7, with a tentative D call TRBD2 (6 bases). CDR3 size: 15 residues. Trimming stripped 5 bases from V and 2 bases from J, with 16 bases between. The germline CDR1 and CDR2 sequences are SEHNR and FQNEAQ (reference sequence). This CDR3 reads CASSPYREWTYEQYF. CDR3 DNA: TGTGCCAGCAGCCCTTACCGGGAGTGGACCTACGAGCAGTACTTC.

As regards this clone: Given the absence of the conserved phenylalanine or tryptophan at the CDR3 end, a read error is likely. The DNA is left out, because the CDR3 cannot be placed on it with certainty; the CDR3 is given as TCRdb lists it. V usage is TRBV12-2 and J usage is TRBJ1-2. TRBV12-2 is listed as a pseudogene. 13 amino acids form the CDR3, both terminal residues included. CDR3 region: CASRLISGRPGLG.

The chain combines TRBV11-2 with TRBJ2-1, with a possible D match to TRBD2 (6 bases). The V gene's germline CDR1 is SGHAT and CDR2 FQNNGV. Trimming left V 1 base short and J 4 bases short, with 17 bases between. The CDR3 has 17 amino acids. DNA of the CDR3: TGTGCCAGCAGCTTAGTAGGTGTAGGGAGGACTTACAATGAGCAGTTCTTC. It translates to CASSLVGVGRTYNEQFF.

This chain links TRBV6-2 or TRBV6-3 with TRBJ2-7, with TRBD1 identical over 8 bases. Germline lookup yields CDR1 MNHEY and CDR2 SVGEGT. This CDR3 spans 15 amino acids. J gave up 5 bases and V 2 bases, and 8 bases lay outside the gene matches. CDR3: CASSYPSGGIHEQYF. In DNA, the CDR3 is TGTGCCAGCAGTTACCCTTCAGGGGGCATCCACGAGCAGTACTTC.

The chain uses TRBV3-1 (or the pseudogene TRBV3-2) and TRBJ1-4; 7 bases align to TRBD1. Germline V gene sequence: CDR1 LGHDT, CDR2 YNNKEL (reference sequence). V was clipped by 2 bases and J by 7 bases; unmatched bases: 22. The CDR3 sequence is 20 residues long. The CDR3 DNA reads as TGTGCCAGCAGCCAACTCATGACGGACAGGTTTTACCTACTCGGTGAAAAACTGTTTTTT. It encodes CASSQLMTDRFYLLGEKLFF.

As concerns this clone: Since no conserved phenylalanine or tryptophan closes the CDR3, a read error is the likely cause. The limits of the CDR3 on the DNA are not certain, so only TCRdb's listed CDR3 is given. This chain connects TRBV18 to TRBJ1-4; the D call TRBD1 from the table was never checked on the DNA. The CDR3 comprises 13 residues, both ends counted. Per germline, CDR1 KGHSH and CDR2 LQKENI. CDR3 loop: CASSPLPAQGAVY.

V is TRBV28 and J is TRBJ2-1; D remains unclear. The germline gives CDR1 MDHEN, CDR2 SYDVKM. The V end lost 6 bases, the J end lost 2 bases, and 14 bases lay between the germline ends. The CDR3 covers 15 residues. The CDR3 bases are TGTGCCAGCAGGCCTGCTCGTGGAGCCTACAATGAGCAGTTCTTC. It codes for CASRPARGAYNEQFF.

The V gene is TRBV27, the J gene TRBJ2-5, with 7 positions matching TRBD2. The ends lost 5 bases at V and 1 base at J; junction bases unmatched: 10. The CDR3 consists of 16 residues. CDR1 and CDR2 (germline): MNHEY, SMNVEV (reference sequence). CDR3 in amino acids: CASSLDPAGPQETQYF. CDR3 in DNA: TGTGCCAGCAGTCTAGATCCAGCGGGACCCCAAGAGACCCAGTACTTC.

CDR3 DNA sequence: TGTGCCAGCAGCTTGAAAAGGTACTCCCTTATGAACACTGAAGCTTTCTTT. This gives the protein CASSLKRYSLMNTEAFF. The chain is built from TRBV5-4 and TRBJ1-1; no clear D gene. The CDR3 consists of 17 residues. CDR1 SGHNT and CDR2 YYREEE come from the germline V gene (reference sequence). V lost 1 base, J lost 0 bases, and 16 bases lay in between. Variable domain in full (rest from reference TRBV5-4 and TRBJ1-1): ETGVTQSPTHLIKTRGQQVTLRCSSQSGHNTVSWYQQALGQGPQFIFQYYREEENGRGNFPPRFSGLQFPNYSSELNVNALELDDSALYLCASSLKRYSLMNTEAFFGQGTRLTVV.

The V call is TRBV11-2, the J call TRBJ2-7; unclear D gene. Germline V gives CDR1 SGHAT, CDR2 FQNNGV. The CDR3 runs 14 residues. Trimming removed 1 base at V and 2 bases at J, with 9 bases between. The CDR3 region is CASSLGVVTYEQYF. The DNA for the CDR3 is TGTGCCAGCAGCTTAGGGGTGGTCACCTACGAGCAGTACTTC. The variable domain in full, with the rest retrieved from reference TRBV11-2 and TRBJ2-7, is EAGVAQSPRYKIIEKRQSVAFWCNPISGHATLYWYQQILGQGPKLLIQFQNNGVVDDSQLPKDRFSAERLKGVDSTLKIQPAKLEDSAVYLCASSLGVVTYEQYFGPGTRLTVT.

The chain has TRBV7-6 and TRBJ2-7, with 11 bases fitting TRBD2. Germline-derived CDR1 and CDR2 are SGHVS and FNYEAQ. V gave up 1 base and J gave up 5 bases; unmatched junction bases: 7. The CDR3 has 16 residues. The CDR3 is CASSLGLAGGSHEQYF. The CDR3 region has the DNA TGTGCCAGCAGCTTAGGTCTAGCGGGGGGTTCCCACGAGCAGTACTTC.

This chain joins TRBV19 and TRBJ1-2; TRBD1 aligns across 9 bases. There are 16 residues in the CDR3. CDR1 is LNHDA, CDR2 SQIVND, per germline (reference sequence). V was clipped by 1 base and J by 7 bases; unmatched bases: 10. CDR3 loop: CASSIALTGGRVGYTF. The CDR3 DNA follows: TGTGCCAGTAGTATAGCCCTGACAGGGGGAAGAGTTGGCTACACCTTC.

J is TRBJ2-1 and V is TRBV27; 9 bases are a match to TRBD2. The CDR3 consists of 16 residues. J lost 2 bases, V lost 5 bases, and 7 bases had no gene match. Per germline, CDR1 MNHEY and CDR2 SMNVEV (reference sequence). CDR3 sequence: CASSMTSGATYNEQFF. The CDR3 nucleotides are TGTGCCAGCAGTATGACTAGCGGCGCCACCTACAATGAGCAGTTCTTC.

This clone has a single count. The chain uses TRBV4-3 and TRBJ2-3; D might be TRBD1 (7 bases). Germline V gene data show CDR1 as LGHNA and CDR2 as YSLEER. The CDR3 has 18 residues. V was clipped by 3 bases and J by 0 bases, with 19 bases between them. This CDR3 reads CASSHGVAGGISTDTQYF. CDR3 coding DNA: TGCGCCAGCAGCCACGGTGTTGCAGGGGGGATTAGCACAGATACGCAGTATTTT.

This chain joins TRBV7-8 and TRBJ2-5; 8 nucleotides line up with TRBD2. The CDR3 loop spans 15 amino acids. J was trimmed by 5 bases and V by 3 bases; bases with no gene match: 8. CDR1 is SGHVS and CDR2 is FQNEAQ in the germline V gene. The DNA for the CDR3 is TGTGCCAGCAGCTTCTCCGGGGGGGCGAGGGAGACCCAGTACTTC. Translation: CASSFSGGARETQYF.

The chain is built from TRBV7-6 and TRBJ2-3; the D gene is possibly TRBD2 (5 bases). V gave up 5 bases and J gave up 0 bases, with 9 bases separating them. Germline CDR1 and CDR2: SGHVS and FNYEAQ. The CDR3 loop spans 14 amino acids. DNA for the CDR3: TGTGCCAGCAGCAGAGGGCAGAGCACAGATACGCAGTATTTT. Its translation is CASSRGQSTDTQYF.

The chain links TRBV9 to TRBJ1-5, with D perhaps matching TRBD1 (6 bases). V lost 2 bases and J lost 1, with 7 bases in between. The CDR3 is 14 amino acids. Germline assignment: CDR1 SGDLS and CDR2 YYNGEE. CDR3 bases: TGTGCCAGCAGCGTGACAGGCAGCAATCAGCCCCAGCATTTT. Amino acid sequence: CASSVTGSNQPQHF.

The chain links TRBV7-9 to TRBJ2-1, with a weak D call TRBD2 (7 bases). This CDR3 spans 15 amino acids. Germline V gene lookup returns CDR1 SEHNR and CDR2 FQNEAQ (reference sequence). Trimming pared 4 bases from V and 7 bases from J, leaving 17 bases between. This CDR3 is CASSYSVGGLNEQFF. The CDR3 coding sequence is TGTGCCAGCAGCTACTCGGTGGGGGGGCTTAATGAGCAGTTCTTC.

This rearrangement joins TRBV6-5 to TRBJ2-1; 10 bases line up with TRBD1. Germline values: CDR1 MNHEY, CDR2 SVGAGI. Trimming cost V 6 bases and J 6 bases; bases outside gene matches: 8. CDR3 length: 15 amino acids. CDR3 DNA: TGTGCCAGCAGCAGGGGACAGGGGCTCGCCAATGAGCAGTTCTTC. This translates into CASSRGQGLANEQFF.

The chain has TRBV6-4 and TRBJ1-5, with 7 positions matching TRBD1. This CDR3 region has 13 residues. J was trimmed by 6 bases and V by 6 bases; bases with no gene match: 5. The germline V gene has CDR1 MRHNA and CDR2 SNTAGT. CDR3 coding DNA: TGTGCCAGCAGCGACAGGGTAGGTCAGCCCCAGCATTTT. Protein product: CASSDRVGQPQHF.

The rearrangement links TRBV24-1 to TRBJ2-2, with TRBD2 matching 8 bases. The CDR3 contains 17 residues. J lost 5 bases, V lost 2 bases, and 9 bases had no gene match. Germline lookup yields CDR1 KGHDR and CDR2 SFDVKD. The CDR3: CATSDSGLGERTGELFF. DNA of the CDR3: TGTGCCACCAGTGATTCGGGACTAGGCGAGAGGACCGGGGAGCTGTTTTTT.

This chain connects TRBV7-9 to TRBJ1-1; no firm D call. This CDR3 comprises 12 residues. Germline lookup yields CDR1 SEHNR and CDR2 FQNEAQ (reference sequence). Trimming stripped 4 bases from V and 7 bases from J, with 10 bases between. The chain's CDR3 is CASSSRNLEAFF. The CDR3 DNA reads TGTGCCAGCAGCTCCCGTAATCTTGAAGCTTTCTTT.

This clone appeared once. The J gene is TRBJ2-1, the V gene TRBV7-9, with TRBD1 matching over 8 bases. The CDR3 consists of 17 residues. J was trimmed by 2 bases and V by 5 bases; bases with no gene match: 11. The germline V gene has CDR1 SEHNR and CDR2 FQNEAQ (reference sequence). CDR3 residues: CASSVTGAPLTYNEQFF. CDR3 nucleotides: TGTGCCAGCAGCGTGACAGGGGCCCCCTTGACCTACAATGAGCAGTTCTTC.

The chain recombines TRBV2 with TRBJ1-2, with TRBD1 matching 8 bases. The CDR3 has 14 amino acids. V trimming: 7 bases; J trimming: 4 bases; junction bases outside the gene matches: 8. Looked up from germline, CDR1 is SNHLY and CDR2 is FYNNEI. CDR3 residues: CASTAQGAGYGYTF. CDR3 nucleotides: TGTGCCAGCACCGCGCAGGGGGCAGGCTATGGCTACACCTTC.

The chain's CDR3 is CATSDTGRFYGPLYNEQFF. CDR3 DNA: TGTGCCACCAGTGATACCGGGCGGTTCTATGGGCCCCTCTACAATGAGCAGTTCTTC. The chain carries TRBV24-1 and TRBJ2-1; D is undetermined. The V gene lost 3 bases and the J gene lost 3 bases, with 23 bases spanning the gap. Per the germline V gene, CDR1 is KGHDR and CDR2 is SFDVKD. The CDR3 covers 19 residues.

CDR3 loop: CASSIGLERRDGYTGELFF. The CDR3 nucleotides are TGTGCCAGTAGTATAGGGTTAGAACGCCGGGACGGATACACCGGGGAGCTGTTTTTT. The chain combines TRBV19 with TRBJ2-2; D might be TRBD1 or TRBD2, each matching 5 bases. Looked up from germline, CDR1 is LNHDA and CDR2 is SQIVND (reference sequence). This CDR3 has 19 amino acids. Trimming shortened V by 1 base and J by 3 bases, and 21 bases separated the two germline ends.

This chain joins TRBV10-3 and TRBJ1-2; 9 nucleotides agree with TRBD1. The CDR3 runs 14 residues. The V segment lost 6 bases and the J segment 4 bases; nucleotides outside the gene matches: 6. The germline V gene encodes CDR1 ENHRY and CDR2 SYGVKD. In DNA, the CDR3 is TGTGCCATCAGCTTGGGACAGGGAACCTATGGCTACACCTTC. This encodes CAISLGQGTYGYTF.